These 22 T cell receptor beta chains were sequenced from one sample in a study of PD-L1 blockade in urothelial cancer. The method was immunoSEQ multiplex PCR; TCRdb's version includes in-frame clones alone and lacks a portion of them. In the table there are roughly 74,000 clones, 87% of which are singletons. The sequencing here drew on PBMCs, taken around atezolizumab (anti-PD-L1) treatment. These receptors were collected from a woman in her sixties or seventies with urothelial cancer.

The V and J genes are TRBV5-1 and TRBJ1-2, with 11 bases that match TRBD1. V lost 0 bases, J lost 4 bases, and 2 bases stayed unmatched. The CDR3 covers 15 residues. CDR1 SGHRS and CDR2 YFSETQ come from the germline V gene. The CDR3 region has the DNA TGCGCCAGCAGCTTGGATGGGACAGGGGGCTATGGCTACACCTTC. Protein product: CASSLDGTGGYGYTF.

The CDR3 nucleotides are TGTGCCAGCAGCACCCAAGGGGGGAAAACTAGCGGGAGTGGCGAGCAGTACTTC. Its translation: CASSTQGGKTSGSGEQYF. V usage is TRBV9 and J usage is TRBJ2-7, with 11 bases that match TRBD2. CDR1 and CDR2 (germline): SGDLS, YYNGEE. After removal of 4 bases from V and 6 bases from J, the junction contained 18 bases not matched to a gene. The CDR3 has 18 residues.

V gene TRBV6-6 combines with J gene TRBJ2-7; TRBD2 aligns across 8 bases. Germline-derived CDR1 and CDR2 are MNHNY and SVGAGI (reference sequence). This CDR3 contains 15 residues. The ends lost 4 bases at V and 5 bases at J; junction bases unmatched: 10. CDR3 nucleotide sequence: TGTGCCAGCAGTTGGGGGCAAGCGGGAGTGAACGAGCAGTACTTC. Translating gives CASSWGQAGVNEQYF.

This sequence joins TRBV18 and TRBJ2-7; 8 positions match TRBD1. The junction had 2 bases not matched to a gene; V was cut back by 4 bases and J by 6 bases. The CDR3 has 12 residues. CDR1 is KGHSH and CDR2 is LQKENI in the germline V gene. CDR3 DNA sequence: TGTGCCAGCTCACTGACAGGGGCCGAGCAGTACTTC. Protein: CASSLTGAEQYF.

This clone came up once. V and J are TRBV9 and TRBJ2-5, with D perhaps matching TRBD2 (6 bases). The V gene lost 4 bases and the J gene lost 4 bases, with 11 bases spanning the gap. In germline, CDR1 is SGDLS, CDR2 YYNGEE. The CDR3 is made up of 13 amino acids. CDR3 sequence: CASSPGTGETQYF. In DNA, the CDR3 is TGTGCCAGCAGCCCCGGGACTGGAGAGACCCAGTACTTC.

The V and J genes are TRBV5-5 and TRBJ1-3; 7 bases match TRBD1. CDR3 length equals 15 residues. Germline loops: CDR1 SGHKS, CDR2 YYEKEE (reference sequence). J gave up 4 bases and V 2 bases, and 6 bases lay outside the gene matches. The DNA for the CDR3 is TGTGCCAGCAGCTTAGGAGGGGGCGAAGGAAACACCATATATTTT. Protein: CASSLGGGEGNTIYF.

The rearrangement links TRBV14 to TRBJ2-3; TRBD2 matches at 7 bases. V lost 3 bases to trimming and J lost 10 bases; unmatched junction nucleotides: 7. Per the germline V gene, CDR1 is SGHDN and CDR2 is FVKESK. CDR3 length: 13 amino acids. The chain's CDR3 is CASSQGSGTAQYF. The CDR3 coding sequence is TGTGCCAGCAGCCAGGGGAGCGGGACGGCGCAGTATTTT.

This clone has only one observation. The chain joins TRBV7-8 to TRBJ2-7; TRBD1 is a possible D gene (5 bases). Germline V gene sequence: CDR1 SGHVS, CDR2 FQNEAQ. Trimming shortened V by 4 bases and J by 3 bases, and 16 bases separated the two germline ends. The CDR3 covers 15 residues. CDR3 DNA: TGTGCCAGCAGCTGGAGTGGGGCTAATTTCTACGAGCAGTACTTC. Residues: CASSWSGANFYEQYF.

The chain employs TRBV5-1 and TRBJ2-5; 8 bases line up with TRBD1. The CDR3 extends over 16 amino acids. Per the germline V gene, CDR1 is SGHRS and CDR2 is YFSETQ. V dropped 1 base and J dropped 1; count of bases not matched to a gene: 6. The DNA for the CDR3 is TGCGCCAGCAGCTTGAACCCGGGACAGGCCCAAGAGACCCAGTACTTC. Translated: CASSLNPGQAQETQYF. Complete variable domain (other parts from reference TRBV5-1 and TRBJ2-5): KAGVTQTPRYLIKTRGQQVTLSCSPISGHRSVSWYQQTPGQGLQFLFEYFSETQRNKGNFPGRFSGRQFSNSRSEMNVSTLELGDSALYLCASSLNPGQAQETQYFGPGTRLLVL.

The rearrangement links TRBV4-2 to TRBJ1-1; D is perhaps TRBD1 (6 bases). Germline assignment: CDR1 LGHNA and CDR2 YNFKEQ. V lost 4 bases, J lost 2 bases, and 14 bases lay in between. The CDR3 has 15 residues. The CDR3 nucleotides are TGTGCCAGCAGCCCTTTTCGACAGGAAAACACTGAAGCTTTCTTT. It yields the protein CASSPFRQENTEAFF.

This CDR3 reads CASSALQGGGYGYTF. Here the CDR3 DNA reads TGCGCCAGCAGCGCGTTACAGGGAGGGGGCTATGGCTACACCTTC. The chain joins TRBV5-1 to TRBJ1-2, with D tentatively TRBD1 (6 bases). The CDR3 runs 15 residues. CDR1 and CDR2 from the germline V gene are SGHRS and YFSETQ. Deletions cut 4 bases from V and 4 bases from J, with 17 bases between.

The CDR3 region has the DNA TGCGCCAGCAGCTCACAACAGGGAAAGCAGTACTTC. Protein product: CASSSQQGKQYF. V gene TRBV5-1 combines with J gene TRBJ2-7, with D possibly TRBD1 on 6 matching bases. The germline V gene has CDR1 SGHRS and CDR2 YFSETQ. This CDR3 comprises 12 residues. V gave up 3 bases and J gave up 8 bases, with 12 bases separating them.

This chain connects TRBV5-4 to TRBJ2-3; 9 positions match TRBD2. Germline V gene data show CDR1 as SGHNT and CDR2 as YYREEE (reference sequence). This CDR3 spans 16 amino acids. V trimming: 2 bases; J trimming: 0 bases; junction bases outside the gene matches: 4. CDR3: CASSFMTSGSTDTQYF. CDR3 in DNA: TGTGCCAGCAGCTTCATGACTAGCGGAAGCACAGATACGCAGTATTTT. The full variable domain, rest sourced from reference TRBV5-4 and TRBJ2-3, is ETGVTQSPTHLIKTRGQQVTLRCSSQSGHNTVSWYQQALGQGPQFIFQYYREEENGRGNFPPRFSGLQFPNYSSELNVNALELDDSALYLCASSFMTSGSTDTQYFGPGTRLTVL.

The chain uses TRBV9 and TRBJ1-2; 7 nucleotides match TRBD1. Germline loops: CDR1 SGDLS, CDR2 YYNGEE. The length of the CDR3 is 15 residues. The V segment lost 2 bases and the J segment 5 bases; nucleotides outside the gene matches: 9. The DNA of the CDR3 is TGTGCCAGCAGCGTTTACCGGACAGGCGATTATGGCTACACCTTC. Protein sequence: CASSVYRTGDYGYTF.

This chain connects TRBV27 to TRBJ2-6; 7 bases are a match to TRBD1. Germline lookup yields CDR1 MNHEY and CDR2 SMNVEV (reference sequence). The CDR3 is 18 amino acids. The trim removed 1 base at V and 3 bases at J, leaving 9 bases unmatched. Written as DNA, the CDR3 is TGTGCCAGCAGTTTATTAGGGGGCGCCCAAGGTGGGGCCAACGTCCTGACTTTC. Residues: CASSLLGGAQGGANVLTF.

At least ten counts were recorded for this clone. DNA for the CDR3: TGTGCCAGTACTGGACAGGGGGATGAAGCTTTCTTT. It translates to CASTGQGDEAFF. The rearrangement uses TRBV19 and TRBJ1-1; the match to TRBD1 covers 10 bases. Germline CDR1 LNHDA, CDR2 SQIVND (reference sequence). The CDR3 length is 12 residues. V was clipped by 7 bases and J by 7 bases; unmatched bases: 3.

V and J are TRBV7-9 and TRBJ2-7; D not certain. V lost 0 bases and J lost 3, with 18 bases in between. Germline assignment: CDR1 SEHNR and CDR2 FQNEAQ (reference sequence). The CDR3 is made up of 17 amino acids. CDR3 sequence (DNA): TGTGCCAGCAGCTTAGCGTGGAAGGAGATTCGAGGCTACGAGCAGTACTTC. Amino acids: CASSLAWKEIRGYEQYF. The whole variable domain, remainder taken from reference TRBV7-9 and TRBJ2-7, is DTGVSQNPRHKITKRGQNVTFRCDPISEHNRLYWYRQTLGQGPEFLTYFQNEAQLEKSRLLSDRFSAERPKGSFSTLEIQRTEQGDSAMYLCASSLAWKEIRGYEQYFGPGTRLTVT.

The rearrangement uses TRBV28 and TRBJ1-1; D perhaps matches TRBD1 (5 bases). V was shortened by 5 bases and J by 1 base, with 14 bases between the two germline ends. Germline V gene sequence: CDR1 MDHEN, CDR2 SYDVKM. This CDR3 comprises 15 residues. CDR3 in DNA: TGTGCCAGCAGTCCATGGACATATACGAACACTGAAGCTTTCTTT. Its translation is CASSPWTYTNTEAFF. The entire variable domain, with the rest obtained from reference TRBV28 and TRBJ1-1, is as follows: DVKVTQSSRYLVKRTGEKVFLECVQDMDHENMFWYRQDPGLGLRLIYFSYDVKMKEKGDIPEGYSVSREKKERFSLILESASTNQTSMYLCASSPWTYTNTEAFFGQGTRLTVV.

In this sample, this clone turned up once. V and J are TRBV6-5 and TRBJ2-5; TRBD2 might be the D (6 bases). The germline CDR1 and CDR2 sequences are MNHEY and SVGAGI. Trimming removed 4 bases at V and 5 bases at J, with 14 bases between. This CDR3 region has 14 residues. CDR3 amino acids: CASSFSRELETQYF. In DNA form, the CDR3 reads TGTGCCAGCAGTTTCTCCCGGGAGTTGGAGACCCAGTACTTC.

This clone was recorded once. V gene TRBV6-5 combines with J gene TRBJ1-5; D not certain. Trimming shortened V by 0 bases and J by 4 bases, and 4 bases separated the two germline ends. CDR3 length: 13 amino acids. The germline V gene has CDR1 MNHEY and CDR2 SVGAGI. CDR3 loop: CASSYSSNQPQHF. The DNA for the CDR3 is TGTGCCAGCAGTTACTCATCTAATCAGCCCCAGCATTTT.

The chain couples TRBV30 to TRBJ2-7; the match to TRBD1 covers 7 bases. The CDR3 has 14 residues. Germline loops: CDR1 GTSNPN, CDR2 SVGIG (reference sequence). V was pared by 2 bases and J by 2 bases, with 6 bases of the junction left unmatched. CDR3 residues: CAWSPGTVPYEQYF. DNA of the CDR3: TGTGCCTGGAGTCCCGGGACAGTTCCCTACGAGCAGTACTTC.

This sequence joins TRBV6-5 and TRBJ2-7, with 9 bases lining up with TRBD1. V lost 2 bases and J lost 4; bases outside the gene matches: 9. CDR3 length: 16 residues. In germline, CDR1 is MNHEY, CDR2 SVGAGI. CDR3 residues: CASSYSGADRGYEQYF. DNA for the CDR3: TGTGCCAGCAGTTACAGTGGGGCGGACAGGGGATACGAGCAGTACTTC.